The T cell receptor (beta chain) described here comes from a study of blood T cell repertoires in COVID-19. At the level of the study: The origin of the acute and convalescent COVID-19 samples was the United States, Italy and Spain. PBMCs, B-cell-depleted T cells, or T cells provided the cDNA or gDNA that made up the material.

Measured with immunoSEQ multiplex PCR; TCRdb has only the in-frame clones, and not every one. The sample includes 250,000 to 300,000 clones, about 88% of them seen just once. The origin of this receptor is a woman aged 25 to 39 with COVID-19, enrolled during active disease. Sample: peripheral blood.

CDR3 bases: TGTGCCAGCAGCCAAGTTCCAGGGGAGGGAAACACCATATATTTT. Its protein product is CASSQVPGEGNTIYF. The chain joins TRBV3-1 (or the pseudogene TRBV3-2) to TRBJ1-3; D is possibly TRBD1 (6 bases). Trimming shortened V by 1 base and J by 4 bases, and 11 bases separated the two germline ends. The germline V gene encodes CDR1 LGHDT and CDR2 YNNKEL (reference sequence). CDR3 length: 15 residues.